These 27 T cell receptor beta chains came from one sample sequenced in a study of molecular identifiers for immune sequencing clone quantification. TCRdb re-analysed the PCR reads in MiXCR, keeping a single row per CDR3 protein. The data show approximately 670,000 distinct CDR3 sequences, 20% seen once. Sequencing was carried out using naive CD8+ T cells from blood, with Jurkat cell RNA spiked in. Subset here: FACS-sorted CD8+CD4-CCR7+CD45RA+ naive T cells. These receptors came from a human donor in good health. Some libraries in this study had Jurkat cell RNA spiked in.

This clonotype was seen repeatedly, ten times or more. This sequence joins TRBV4-3 and TRBJ2-3; perhaps TRBD2 as D (6 bases). The CDR3 runs 17 residues. Trimming cost V 3 bases and J 4 bases, with 20 bases left between them. Germline V gives CDR1 LGHNA, CDR2 YSLEER. The CDR3: CASSQFFQTTGADTQYF. CDR3 in DNA: TGCGCCAGCAGCCAGTTCTTTCAGACCACGGGGGCAGATACGCAGTATTTT.

In this sample, this clonotype turned up many times. The J gene is TRBJ2-7, the V gene TRBV4-3; D is unclear. The CDR3 runs to 15 residues. The germline V and J ends were trimmed by 1 base and 3 bases, with 13 bases remaining between them. Per the germline V gene, CDR1 is LGHNA and CDR2 is YSLEER. The CDR3: CASSQGSGKSYEQYF. DNA of the CDR3: TGCGCCAGCAGCCAAGGAAGTGGGAAAAGCTACGAGCAGTACTTC.

This clonotype was seen repeatedly, ten times or more. The chain has TRBV9 and TRBJ2-7, with D hard to call. CDR1 is SGDLS and CDR2 is YYNGEE in the germline V gene. This CDR3 is built from 14 residues. V lost 0 bases and J lost 2, with 9 bases in between. Here the CDR3 reads CASSVGVGTYEQYF. Here the CDR3 DNA reads TGTGCCAGCAGCGTAGGGGTAGGAACCTACGAGCAGTACTTC.

Points on this clonotype: No conserved phenylalanine or tryptophan is present at the end of the CDR3, so a read error is the likely explanation. The rearrangement links TRBV27 to TRBJ2-2; the D is unclear. CDR3 length equals 12 residues. Germline V CDR1 and CDR2: MNHEY, SMNVEV (reference sequence). Between the trimmed V and J ends, which lost 5 bases and 3 bases, there was a span of 4 bases. CDR3 in amino acids: CASSIHTGELFY. The CDR3 DNA sequence: TGTGCCAGCAGTATACACACCGGGGAGCTGTTTTAT.

For this clonotype: Since a much larger clone is just one base distant, this may be a read error. The chain has TRBV2 and TRBJ1-2; D perhaps matches TRBD1 (6 bases). This CDR3 is built from 19 residues. Germline V gives CDR1 SNHLY, CDR2 FYNNEI. CDR3 sequence: CAGRGTGAMSPSSREGYTF. The CDR3 DNA reads as TGTGCCGGCAGAGGCACGGGGGCGATGAGTCCATCTTCGAGAGAAGGCTACACCTTC.

Points on this clonotype: A junction boundary mismatches the germline segment, possibly from a read error. This chain links TRBV14 with TRBJ2-5, with 7 bases lining up with TRBD1. Germline values: CDR1 SGHDN, CDR2 FVKESK. This CDR3 is built from 14 residues. The CDR3 region has the DNA TGTGCCAGAAGCCATAAGGGGGCTTGGGAGACCCAGTACTTC. This sequence encodes CARSHKGAWETQYF. Supplemented by reference TRBV14 and TRBJ2-5, the full variable domain reads EAGVTQFPSHSVIEKGQTVTLRCDPISGHDNLYWYRRVMGKEIKFLLHFVKESKQDESGMPNNRFLAERTGGTYSTLKVQPAELEDSGVYFCARSHKGAWETQYFGPGTRLLVL.

The sample holds many counts of this clonotype. This chain links TRBV9 with TRBJ2-7, with 11 bases lining up with TRBD1. Germline loops: CDR1 SGDLS, CDR2 YYNGEE. This CDR3 is 14 amino acids long. Trimming removed 3 bases from V and 5 bases from J; junction bases left unmatched: 4. CDR3 protein: CASSEGQGADEQYF. The CDR3 DNA is TGTGCCAGCAGCGAAGGACAGGGGGCCGACGAGCAGTACTTC.

This clonotype was recorded at least ten times. At one of its ends the junction is not consistent with the germline gene, which may arise from a read error. The rearrangement joins TRBV7-9 to TRBJ2-1; 12 positions match TRBD2. The CDR3 totals 14 residues. Germline V CDR1 and CDR2: SEHNR, FQNEAQ (reference sequence). CDR3 sequence reads: CASIQIRLAGDRSF. CDR3 nucleotides: TGTGCCAGCATCCAGATTCGACTAGCGGGAGACCGAAGCTTC.

This clonotype was counted a few times. The chain links TRBV4-1 to TRBJ1-6; D remains unclear. The CDR3 runs to 16 residues. Germline V lookup: CDR1 MGHRA, CDR2 YSYEKL. V shed 0 bases and J shed 5 bases, with 11 bases lying between them. The CDR3 loop reads CASSQEMTLDNSPLHF. The CDR3 DNA follows: TGCGCCAGCAGCCAAGAAATGACCCTTGATAATTCACCCCTCCACTTT.

This clonotype was seen more than once but under ten times. One end of the junction does not line up with germline, which may come from a read error. This sequence joins TRBV7-9 and TRBJ2-7, with a possible D match to TRBD1 (6 bases). The CDR3 extends over 16 amino acids. Germline V CDR1 and CDR2: SEHNR, FQNEAQ (reference sequence). CDR3 loop: CASSPGRVDSSYERYF. CDR3 sequence (DNA): TGTGCCAGCAGCCCTGGGCGGGTGGACAGCTCCTACGAGCGGTACTTC.

This clonotype showed up just a few times. This chain connects TRBV20-1 to TRBJ2-1, with unresolved D. This CDR3 region has 13 residues. Germline lookup yields CDR1 DFQATT and CDR2 SNEGSKA (reference sequence). Trimming took 4 bases from V and 4 from J, leaving 11 bases between them. Here the CDR3 reads CSAIGSAYNEQFF. In nucleotides, the CDR3 is TGCAGTGCTATCGGATCGGCTTACAATGAGCAGTTCTTC.

This clonotype appeared many times. The gene calls are TRBV30 and TRBJ2-6; D tentatively fits TRBD1 or TRBD2 (5 bases each). The germline V gene encodes CDR1 GTSNPN and CDR2 SVGIG (reference sequence). The CDR3 covers 13 residues. V lost 5 bases, J lost 4 bases, and 9 bases lay in between. The CDR3 protein is CAWGGFGANVLTF. The CDR3 DNA sequence: TGTGCCTGGGGGGGTTTCGGGGCCAACGTCCTGACTTTC.

This clonotype occurred once. A much more abundant neighbour one base away suggests this may be a read error. The chain uses TRBV24-1 and TRBJ2-3, with D possibly being TRBD2 (5 bases). Germline CDR1 and CDR2: KGHDR and SFDVKD. CDR3 length equals 16 residues. The CDR3 DNA sequence: TGTGCCACCAGTGATTTAGCGGACTCTAGCACAGATACGCAGTGTTTT. It translates to CATSDLADSSTDTQCF.

As for this clonotype: This may come from a read error, since a much larger clone is one base off. J is TRBJ2-7 and V is TRBV27, with TRBD2 identical over 7 bases. The CDR3 loop spans 12 amino acids. Germline lookup yields CDR1 MNHEY and CDR2 SMNVEV (reference sequence). CDR3 in amino acids: CVSSFPGGLQYF. CDR3 bases: TGTGTCAGCAGTTTCCCGGGGGGACTCCAGTACTTC.

This clonotype was observed at least ten times. The gene calls are TRBV28 and TRBJ1-1; no reliable D call. Germline-derived CDR1 and CDR2 are MDHEN and SYDVKM. Trimming stripped 6 bases from V and 1 base from J, with 9 bases between. This CDR3 is built from 13 residues. CDR3 protein: CASSLVRNTEAFF. CDR3 bases: TGTGCCAGCAGCTTAGTCAGGAACACTGAAGCTTTCTTT.

This clonotype was seen repeatedly, ten times or more. This rearrangement joins TRBV12-3 or TRBV12-4 to TRBJ1-4; 7 bases fit TRBD1. V was clipped by 6 bases and J by 5 bases; unmatched bases: 9. CDR3 size: 15 residues. The CDR3 bases are TGTGCCAGCAGAATATTAGGGGGCCTCAATGAAAAACTGTTTTTT. Translation gives CASRILGGLNEKLFF.

The V and J genes are TRBV4-3 and TRBJ2-3; 11 bases agree with TRBD2. The CDR3 has 15 amino acids. Trimming took 8 bases from V and 5 from J; bases not matched to a gene: 9. The V gene's germline CDR1 is LGHNA and CDR2 YSLEER. This chain's CDR3 is CASCPGLAEQDTQYF. In nucleotides, the CDR3 is TGCGCCAGCTGTCCGGGACTAGCGGAACAAGATACGCAGTATTTT.

Only a few counts were recorded for this clonotype. This rearrangement joins TRBV10-3 to TRBJ2-7; 9 nucleotides match TRBD2. J gave up 2 bases and V 7 bases, and 6 bases lay outside the gene matches. Germline V gene sequence: CDR1 ENHRY, CDR2 SYGVKD. The CDR3 is made up of 14 amino acids. CDR3 in amino acids: CAIKSGGLPYEQYF. The CDR3 DNA follows: TGTGCCATCAAGAGCGGGGGGCTCCCCTACGAGCAGTACTTC.

This clonotype was observed many times. The chain recombines TRBV29-1 with TRBJ2-7; TRBD1 matches at 10 bases. The ends lost 4 bases at V and 7 bases at J; junction bases unmatched: 7. This CDR3 spans 13 amino acids. CDR1 and CDR2 from the germline V gene are SQVTM and ANQGSEA. Here the CDR3 reads CSVAGTGVGEQYF. The CDR3, as DNA: TGCAGCGTTGCTGGGACAGGGGTCGGGGAGCAGTACTTC.

A remark on this clonotype: A read error may be the cause here, since a much bigger clone is one base away. Since the CDR3 does not end with the conserved phenylalanine or tryptophan, this likely comes from a read error. The chain is built from TRBV6-5 and TRBJ1-1; 7 bases map to TRBD1. This CDR3 comprises 16 residues. V gave up 4 bases and J gave up 1 base; unmatched junction bases: 9. Germline V gene sequence: CDR1 MNHEY, CDR2 SVGAGI. The CDR3 region has the DNA TGTGCCAGCAGTTCCATCCCGGGACAGAGGAACACTGAAGCTTTCTCT. Amino acids: CASSSIPGQRNTEAFS.

The table lists this clonotype with many counts. The chain combines TRBV7-7 with TRBJ2-5; D is uncertain. Trimming pared 1 base from V and 5 bases from J, leaving 11 bases between. Germline CDR1 is SSHAT and CDR2 is FNYEAQ (reference sequence). This CDR3 spans 14 amino acids. The CDR3 protein is CASSLEANIETQYF. In DNA form, the CDR3 reads TGTGCCAGCAGCTTAGAGGCAAACATTGAGACCCAGTACTTC.

This clonotype occurred many times. The chain joins TRBV29-1 to TRBJ2-1; TRBD1 agrees at 9 bases. After removal of 2 bases from V and 2 bases from J, the junction contained 7 bases not matched to a gene. This CDR3 contains 16 residues. Per germline, CDR1 SQVTM and CDR2 ANQGSEA. Written as DNA, the CDR3 is TGCAGCGTTGAAAAACGCGGGACAGGGACCTACAATGAGCAGTTCTTC. Residues: CSVEKRGTGTYNEQFF.

Only one count was recorded for this clonotype. Being one base from a much bigger clone, this may be a read error. The chain carries TRBV4-2 and TRBJ2-5; TRBD2 matches 10 bases. Germline CDR1 LGHNA, CDR2 YNFKEQ. The length of the CDR3 is 16 residues. CDR3: CTSSQDRAGGMETQYF. CDR3 bases: TGTACCAGCAGCCAAGATCGAGCGGGAGGGATGGAGACCCAGTACTTC.

A word on this clonotype: An end of the junction does not agree with germline; a read error may underlie this. The chain carries TRBV29-1 and TRBJ2-1; 9 bases match TRBD2. The germline V gene has CDR1 SQVTM and CDR2 ANQGSEA. There are 21 residues in the CDR3. This CDR3 is CSVDTLGVLAGSQFPHNERFF. The CDR3 DNA reads TGCAGCGTTGACACCCTGGGGGTTCTAGCGGGAAGTCAATTCCCACACAATGAGCGGTTCTTC.

As for this clonotype: This sequence may be a read error, since a much larger clone differs from it by one base. The genes are TRBV6-2 or TRBV6-3 and TRBJ2-7; D possibly corresponds to TRBD2 (6 bases). The CDR3 has 13 residues. CDR1 is MNHEY, CDR2 SVGEGT, per germline. DNA for the CDR3: TGTGCCAGCAGTCACTCCGGGAGCCCCGAGCAGTACTTC. The encoded protein is CASSHSGSPEQYF.

This clonotype was counted many times. This sequence joins TRBV4-1 and TRBJ2-2; a possible D gene is TRBD1 (6 bases). The V gene lost 0 bases and the J gene lost 1 base, with 12 bases spanning the gap. Germline CDR1 reads MGHRA; CDR2 reads YSYEKL. This CDR3 spans 17 amino acids. CDR3 residues: CASSQDWDTMNTGELFF. In DNA, the CDR3 is TGCGCCAGCAGCCAAGACTGGGACACCATGAACACCGGGGAGCTGTTTTTT.

The V and J genes are TRBV6-2 or TRBV6-3 and TRBJ2-5; 10 bases align to TRBD1. The CDR3 has 15 amino acids. Germline V gene data show CDR1 as MNHEY and CDR2 as SVGEGT. V gave up 5 bases and J gave up 4 bases; unmatched junction bases: 7. CDR3 sequence: CASSKWDRGVETQYF. DNA of the CDR3: TGTGCCAGCAGTAAATGGGACAGGGGTGTAGAGACCCAGTACTTC.